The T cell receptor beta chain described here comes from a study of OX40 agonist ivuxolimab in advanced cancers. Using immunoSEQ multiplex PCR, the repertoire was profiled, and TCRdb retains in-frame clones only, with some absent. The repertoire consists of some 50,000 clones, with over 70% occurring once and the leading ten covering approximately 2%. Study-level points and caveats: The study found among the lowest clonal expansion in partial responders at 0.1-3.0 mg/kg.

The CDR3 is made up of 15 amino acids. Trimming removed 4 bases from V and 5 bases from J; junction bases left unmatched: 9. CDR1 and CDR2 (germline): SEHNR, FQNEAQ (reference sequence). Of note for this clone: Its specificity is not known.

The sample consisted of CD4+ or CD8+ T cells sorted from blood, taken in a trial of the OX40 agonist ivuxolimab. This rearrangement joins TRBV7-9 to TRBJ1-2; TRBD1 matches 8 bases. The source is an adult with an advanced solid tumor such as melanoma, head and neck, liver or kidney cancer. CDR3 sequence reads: CASSSIRDRPYGYTF. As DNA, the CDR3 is TGTGCCAGCAGCTCGATTCGGGACAGGCCTTATGGCTACACCTTC. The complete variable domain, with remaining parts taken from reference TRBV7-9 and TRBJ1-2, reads DTGVSQNPRHKITKRGQNVTFRCDPISEHNRLYWYRQTLGQGPEFLTYFQNEAQLEKSRLLSDRFSAERPKGSFSTLEIQRTEQGDSAMYLCASSSIRDRPYGYTFGSGTRLTVV.